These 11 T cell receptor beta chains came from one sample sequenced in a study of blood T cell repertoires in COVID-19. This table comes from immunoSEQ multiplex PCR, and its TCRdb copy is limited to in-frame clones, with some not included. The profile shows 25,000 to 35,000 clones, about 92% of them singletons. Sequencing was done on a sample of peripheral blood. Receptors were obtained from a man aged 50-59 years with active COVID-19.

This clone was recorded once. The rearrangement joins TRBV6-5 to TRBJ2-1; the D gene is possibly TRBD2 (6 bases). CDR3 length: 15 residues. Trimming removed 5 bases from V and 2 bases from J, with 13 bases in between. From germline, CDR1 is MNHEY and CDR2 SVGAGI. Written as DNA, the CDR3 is TGTGCCAGCAGTCCTCCGGGAGCAACCTACAATGAGCAGTTCTTC. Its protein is CASSPPGATYNEQFF.

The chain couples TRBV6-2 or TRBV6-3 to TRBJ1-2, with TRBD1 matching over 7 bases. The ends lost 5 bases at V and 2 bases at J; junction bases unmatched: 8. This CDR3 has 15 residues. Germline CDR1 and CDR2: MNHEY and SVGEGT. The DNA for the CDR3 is TGTGCCAGCAGTCAAGACAGGGACTTAAACTATGGCTACACCTTC. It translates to CASSQDRDLNYGYTF.

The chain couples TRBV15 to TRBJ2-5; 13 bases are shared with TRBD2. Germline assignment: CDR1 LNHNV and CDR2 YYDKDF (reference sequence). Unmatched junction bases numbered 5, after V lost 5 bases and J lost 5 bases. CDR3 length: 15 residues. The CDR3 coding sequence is TGTGCCACCAGCGTCCTGACTAGCGGGAGGGAGACCCAGTACTTC. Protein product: CATSVLTSGRETQYF.

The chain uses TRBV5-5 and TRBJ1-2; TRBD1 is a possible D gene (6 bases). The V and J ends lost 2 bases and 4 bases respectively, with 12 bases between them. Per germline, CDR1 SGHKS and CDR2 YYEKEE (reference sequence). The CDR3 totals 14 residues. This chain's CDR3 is CASSLLGQSYGYTF. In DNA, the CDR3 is TGTGCCAGCAGCTTACTAGGACAGTCCTATGGCTACACCTTC.

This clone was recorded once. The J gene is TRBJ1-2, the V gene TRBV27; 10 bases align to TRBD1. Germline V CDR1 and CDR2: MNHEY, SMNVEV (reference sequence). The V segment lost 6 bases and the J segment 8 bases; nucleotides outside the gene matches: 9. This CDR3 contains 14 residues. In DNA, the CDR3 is TGTGCCAGCAGCTTGAGACAGGGGGCGCCCGGCTACACCTTC. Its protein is CASSLRQGAPGYTF.

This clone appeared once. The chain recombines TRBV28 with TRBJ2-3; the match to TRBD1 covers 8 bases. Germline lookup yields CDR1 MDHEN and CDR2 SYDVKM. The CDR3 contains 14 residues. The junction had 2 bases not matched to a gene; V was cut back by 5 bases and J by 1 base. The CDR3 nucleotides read TGTGCCAGCAGTAAGGGACAGGGCACAGATACGCAGTATTTT. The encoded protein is CASSKGQGTDTQYF.

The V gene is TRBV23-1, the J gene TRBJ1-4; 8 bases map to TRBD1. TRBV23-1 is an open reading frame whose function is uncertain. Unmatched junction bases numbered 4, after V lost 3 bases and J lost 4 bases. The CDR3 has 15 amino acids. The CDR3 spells CASSHQDRDNEKLFF. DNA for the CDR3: TGCGCCAGCAGTCACCAGGACAGGGATAATGAAAAACTGTTTTTT.

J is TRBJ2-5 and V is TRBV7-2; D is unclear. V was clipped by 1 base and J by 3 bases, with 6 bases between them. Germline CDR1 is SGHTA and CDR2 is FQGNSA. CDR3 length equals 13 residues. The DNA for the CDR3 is TGTGCCAGCAGCTTAGGACAAAAAGAGACCCAGTACTTC. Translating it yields CASSLGQKETQYF. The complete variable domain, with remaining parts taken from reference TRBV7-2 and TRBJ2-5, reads GAGVSQSPSNKVTEKGKDVELRCDPISGHTALYWYRQSLGQGLEFLIYFQGNSAPDKSGLPSDRFSAERTGGSVSTLTIQRTQQEDSAVYLCASSLGQKETQYFGPGTRLLVL.

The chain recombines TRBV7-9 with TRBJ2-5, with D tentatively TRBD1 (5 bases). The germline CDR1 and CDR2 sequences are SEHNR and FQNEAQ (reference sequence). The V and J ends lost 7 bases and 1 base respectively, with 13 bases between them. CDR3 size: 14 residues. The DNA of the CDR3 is TGTGCCAGCACCAAATTCGACAGCCAAGAGACCCAGTACTTC. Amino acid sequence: CASTKFDSQETQYF. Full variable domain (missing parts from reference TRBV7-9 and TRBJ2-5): DTGVSQNPRHKITKRGQNVTFRCDPISEHNRLYWYRQTLGQGPEFLTYFQNEAQLEKSRLLSDRFSAERPKGSFSTLEIQRTEQGDSAMYLCASTKFDSQETQYFGPGTRLLVL.

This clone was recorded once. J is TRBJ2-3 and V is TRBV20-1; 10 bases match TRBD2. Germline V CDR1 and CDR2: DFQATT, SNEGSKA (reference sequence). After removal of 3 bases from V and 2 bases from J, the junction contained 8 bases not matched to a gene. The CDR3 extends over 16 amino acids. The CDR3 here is CSASPLAGVSTDTQYF. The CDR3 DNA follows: TGCAGTGCTAGTCCGCTAGCGGGGGTGTCCACAGATACGCAGTATTTT.

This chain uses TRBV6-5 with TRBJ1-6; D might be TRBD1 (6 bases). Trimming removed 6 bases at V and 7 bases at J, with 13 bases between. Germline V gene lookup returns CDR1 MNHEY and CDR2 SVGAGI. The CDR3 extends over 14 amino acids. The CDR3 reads CASRSGGQNSPLHF. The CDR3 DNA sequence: TGTGCCAGCAGGTCCGGGGGGCAGAATTCACCCCTCCACTTT.